A selection of T cell receptor beta chains follows, all from one sample in a study of shared clonotypes between healthy human individuals. Sequenced by immunoSEQ multiplex PCR; TCRdb stores in-frame clones only, minus some. Altogether over a million clones are present, about 96% being singletons, with the ten largest covering about 1%. Sequences were obtained from naive CD4+ T cells sorted from blood. These receptors originate from a man aged 30-40 years in good health. CDR3s include the opening cysteine and the closing phenylalanine or tryptophan. A D gene is named only where the DNA matches it firmly. The size field is filled for only some rows; it gives once, few, many or a size class.

d_call j_call v_call clone_size cdr3_aa cdr3_nt
NA TRBJ1-1 TRBV18 NA CASSPRLVGDTEAFF TGTGCCAGCTCACCGCGACTAGTTGGGGACACTGAAGCTTTCTTT
TRBD2 TRBJ2-1 TRBV9 NA CASSILAGGPGEQFF TGTGCCAGCAGCATCCTAGCGGGAGGGCCAGGGGAGCAGTTCTTC
NA TRBJ2-7 TRBV28 NA CASSLGVALIYEQYF TGTGCCAGCAGTTTGGGGGTAGCCCTGATCTACGAGCAGTACTTC
NA TRBJ1-3 TRBV11-2 NA CASSFRGKGNTIYF TGTGCCAGCAGCTTTAGGGGGAAGGGAAACACCATATATTTT
NA TRBJ1-4 TRBV29-1 NA CSGTGPGEKLFF TGCAGCGGGACGGGACCCGGTGAAAAACTGTTTTTT
NA TRBJ1-1 TRBV2 NA CASRAENTEAFF TGTGCCAGCAGAGCGGAGAACACTGAAGCTTTCTTT
NA TRBJ2-5 TRBV5-8 NA CASSLLQGGETQYF TGTGCCAGCAGCTTGTTGCAGGGTGGAGAGACCCAGTACTTC
NA TRBJ2-2 TRBV9 NA CASSVSDSSTGELFF TGTGCCAGCAGCGTCTCGGACAGCTCGACCGGGGAGCTGTTTTTT
NA TRBJ1-1 TRBV7-2 NA CASSLVGSHTSSEAFF TGTGCCAGCAGCTTAGTGGGCAGCCACACTTCAAGTGAAGCTTTCTTT
NA TRBJ2-5 TRBV2 NA CASSPYQETQYF TGTGCCAGCAGCCCGTACCAAGAGACCCAGTACTTC
NA TRBJ1-5 TRBV7-8 few CASSLGKNQPQHF TGTGCCAGCAGCTTAGGGAAAAATCAGCCCCAGCATTTT
NA TRBJ2-7 TRBV14 NA CASSQGGFSYEQYF TGTGCCAGCAGCCAAGGCGGTTTCTCCTACGAGCAGTACTTC
NA TRBJ2-7 TRBV5-6 NA CASSFRAGSPYEQYF TGTGCCAGCAGCTTTCGGGCGGGCTCCCCCTACGAGCAGTACTTC
TRBD2 TRBJ2-7 TRBV5-5 once CASSLGLAGGPYEQYF TGTGCCAGCAGCCTCGGACTAGCGGGAGGGCCGTACGAGCAGTACTTC
TRBD2 TRBJ2-1 TRBV7-2 NA CASSTTSVPYNEQFF TGTGCCAGCAGCACCACTAGCGTCCCCTACAATGAGCAGTTCTTC
NA TRBJ2-2 TRBV29-1 NA CSVGQQGGGELFF TGCAGCGTGGGACAACAGGGAGGCGGGGAGCTGTTTTTT
NA TRBJ1-4 TRBV7-2 once CASSLEYEGKKLFF TGTGCCAGCAGCTTAGAATACGAAGGGAAAAAACTGTTTTTT
NA TRBJ1-1 TRBV19 NA CASSHPSQPHTEAFF TGTGCCAGTAGTCACCCTAGTCAGCCCCACACTGAAGCTTTCTTT
TRBD1 TRBJ1-2 TRBV7-2 NA CASSPGGYGANYGYTF TGTGCCAGCAGCCCAGGGGGCTATGGAGCTAACTATGGCTACACCTTC
TRBD2 TRBJ2-7 TRBV19 NA CASSAGLAGVYEQYF TGTGCCAGTAGTGCGGGACTAGCGGGAGTCTACGAGCAGTACTTC